This TCR beta chain was sequenced for a study of blood T cells in healthy people across ages. Broader study findings: It was not possible, with unsorted PBMCs, to conclusively compare naive and antigen-experienced cells.

Details on this clonotype: Its antigen remains unknown.

CDR3 length: 13 residues. Germline lookup yields CDR1 SQVTM and CDR2 ANQGSEA. V was cut by 4 bases and J by 5 bases, with 14 bases left in between. A second PCR, run for 7 to 11 cycles, used a sample-barcoded 5' primer plus a J-beta primer mix. Each CDR3 protein is one row after TCRdb ran MiXCR on the 5' RACE reads. The data show over 700,000 distinct CDR3 sequences, 20% to 25% seen once. These data were likewise used in another study, on T cells of mothers and their children. That publication notes: Sequencing returned over 8 million TCR beta CDR3 reads per mother and several million per child.

Sample: blood. The chain employs TRBV29-1 and TRBJ1-1; D is ambiguous. The receptor was derived from a boy between 10 and 17 years old in good health. The CDR3 region has the DNA TGCAGCGTTGCGGTGGGGTCTGGGACTGAAGCTTTCTTT. Protein sequence: CSVAVGSGTEAFF.